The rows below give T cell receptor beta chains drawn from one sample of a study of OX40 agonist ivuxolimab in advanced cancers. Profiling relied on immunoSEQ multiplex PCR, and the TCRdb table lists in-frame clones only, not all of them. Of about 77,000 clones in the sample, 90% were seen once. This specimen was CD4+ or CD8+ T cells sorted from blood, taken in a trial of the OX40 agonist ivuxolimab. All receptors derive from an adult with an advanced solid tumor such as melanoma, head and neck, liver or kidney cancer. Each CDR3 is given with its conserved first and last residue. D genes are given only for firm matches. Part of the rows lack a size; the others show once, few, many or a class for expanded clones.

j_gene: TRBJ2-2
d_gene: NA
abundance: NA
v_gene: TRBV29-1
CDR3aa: CSAARNANTGELFF
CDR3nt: TGCAGCGCAGCACGGAACGCGAACACCGGGGAGCTGTTTTTT

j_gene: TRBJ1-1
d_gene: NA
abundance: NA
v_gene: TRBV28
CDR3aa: CAILGHTRTEAFF
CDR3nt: TGTGCCATCTTAGGACATACCCGCACTGAAGCTTTCTTT

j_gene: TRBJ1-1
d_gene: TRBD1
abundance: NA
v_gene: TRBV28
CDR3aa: CASSLPGQAYANTEAFF
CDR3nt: TGTGCCAGCAGTTTACCGGGACAGGCCTATGCCAACACTGAAGCTTTCTTT

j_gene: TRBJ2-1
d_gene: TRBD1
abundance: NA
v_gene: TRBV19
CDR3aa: CASSIAGQGANNEQFF
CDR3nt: TGTGCCAGTAGTATAGCGGGACAGGGGGCCAACAATGAGCAGTTCTTC

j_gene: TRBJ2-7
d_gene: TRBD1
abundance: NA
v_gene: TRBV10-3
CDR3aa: CAISPGQGYEQYF
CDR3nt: TGTGCCATCTCCCCCGGACAGGGTTACGAGCAGTACTTC

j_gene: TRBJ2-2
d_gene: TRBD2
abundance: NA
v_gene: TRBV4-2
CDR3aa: CASTLLDLAGYGGELFF
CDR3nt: TGTGCCAGCACCCTGCTGGACCTAGCGGGGTATGGCGGGGAGCTGTTTTTT

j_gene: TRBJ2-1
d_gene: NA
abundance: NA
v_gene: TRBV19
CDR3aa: CASKGFPYNEQFF
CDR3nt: TGTGCCAGTAAGGGGTTCCCCTACAATGAGCAGTTCTTC

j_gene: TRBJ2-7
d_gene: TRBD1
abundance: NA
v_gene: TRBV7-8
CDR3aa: CASSLNAGTGPYEQYF
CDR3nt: TGTGCCAGCAGCTTAAATGCCGGGACAGGGCCCTACGAGCAGTACTTC

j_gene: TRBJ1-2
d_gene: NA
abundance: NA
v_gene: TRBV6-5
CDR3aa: CASSPPGGGFGYTF
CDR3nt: TGTGCCAGCAGTCCTCCCGGTGGTGGTTTTGGCTACACCTTC

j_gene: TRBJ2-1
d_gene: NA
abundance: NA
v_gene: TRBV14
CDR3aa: CASSQGERAEQFF
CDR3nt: TGTGCCAGCAGCCAAGGTGAAAGAGCGGAGCAGTTCTTC

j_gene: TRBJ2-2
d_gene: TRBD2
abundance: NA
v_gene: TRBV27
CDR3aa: CASSLTAGLAGRIGELFF
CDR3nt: TGTGCCAGCAGTTTAACCGCGGGACTAGCGGGAAGGATAGGGGAGCTGTTTTTT

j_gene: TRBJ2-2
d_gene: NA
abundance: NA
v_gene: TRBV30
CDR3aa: CAWTPFGIDTGELFF
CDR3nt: TGTGCCTGGACCCCCTTTGGAATCGACACCGGGGAGCTGTTTTTT

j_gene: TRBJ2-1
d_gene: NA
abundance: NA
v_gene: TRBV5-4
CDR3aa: CASSFPSGAYNEQFF
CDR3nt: TGTGCCAGCAGCTTCCCCAGCGGAGCCTACAATGAGCAGTTCTTC

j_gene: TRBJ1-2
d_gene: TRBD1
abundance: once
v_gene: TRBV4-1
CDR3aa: CASSQGPGQQAYGYTF
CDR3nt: TGCGCCAGCAGCCAGGGACCGGGACAGCAAGCCTATGGCTACACCTTC

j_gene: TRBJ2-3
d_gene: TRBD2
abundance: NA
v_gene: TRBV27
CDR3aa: CASTPRVRLARGTDTQYF
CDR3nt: TGTGCCAGCACTCCTAGGGTACGACTAGCGAGGGGCACAGATACGCAGTATTTT

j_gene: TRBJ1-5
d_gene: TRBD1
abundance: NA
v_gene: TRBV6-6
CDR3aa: CASSPDRAQPQHF
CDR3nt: TGTGCCAGCAGCCCCGACAGGGCCCAGCCCCAGCATTTT

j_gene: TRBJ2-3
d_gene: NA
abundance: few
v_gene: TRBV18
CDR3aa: CASSPGLEDDTQYF
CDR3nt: TGTGCCAGCTCACCCGGCCTCGAAGATGATACGCAGTATTTT

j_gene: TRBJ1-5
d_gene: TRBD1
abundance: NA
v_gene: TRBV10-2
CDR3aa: CASSETGDDNQPQHF
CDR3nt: TGCGCCAGCAGTGAAACAGGGGACGACAATCAGCCCCAGCATTTT

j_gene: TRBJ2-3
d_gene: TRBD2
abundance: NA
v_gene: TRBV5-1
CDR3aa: CASSLGLAGVWDTQYF
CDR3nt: TGCGCCAGCAGCCTGGGACTAGCGGGAGTCTGGGATACGCAGTATTTT

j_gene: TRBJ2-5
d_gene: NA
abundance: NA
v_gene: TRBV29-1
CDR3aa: CSVDQSQETQYF
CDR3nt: TGCAGCGTTGACCAGTCTCAAGAGACCCAGTACTTC

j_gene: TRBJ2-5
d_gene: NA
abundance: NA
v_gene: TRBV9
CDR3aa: CASSVGQVETQYF
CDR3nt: TGTGCCAGCAGCGTAGGGCAGGTAGAGACCCAGTACTTC

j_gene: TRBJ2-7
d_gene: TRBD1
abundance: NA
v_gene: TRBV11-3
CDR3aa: CASSPDRVGEQYF
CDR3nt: TGTGCCAGCAGCCCCGACAGGGTCGGCGAGCAGTACTTC

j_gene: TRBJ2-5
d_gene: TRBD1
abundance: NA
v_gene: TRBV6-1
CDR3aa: CASSALGQSLETQYF
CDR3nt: TGTGCCAGCAGTGCCCTGGGACAGTCCCTGGAGACCCAGTACTTC

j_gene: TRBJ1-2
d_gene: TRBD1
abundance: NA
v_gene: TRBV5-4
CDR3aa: CASSLDVQGVNGYTF
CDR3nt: TGTGCCAGCAGCTTGGACGTACAGGGGGTGAATGGCTACACCTTC

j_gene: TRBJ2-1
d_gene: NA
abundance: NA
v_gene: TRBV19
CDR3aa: CASGPSGYNEQFF
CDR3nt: TGTGCCAGTGGTCCGTCGGGCTACAATGAGCAGTTCTTC

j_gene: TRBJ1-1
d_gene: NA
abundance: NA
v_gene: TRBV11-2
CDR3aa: CASSLLRTAPEAFF
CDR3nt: TGTGCCAGCAGCTTATTGAGGACAGCCCCTGAAGCTTTCTTT

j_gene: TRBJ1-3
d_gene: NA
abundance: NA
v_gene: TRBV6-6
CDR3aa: CASSETGVSGNTIYF
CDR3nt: TGTGCCAGCAGCGAGACCGGGGTGTCTGGAAACACCATATATTTT

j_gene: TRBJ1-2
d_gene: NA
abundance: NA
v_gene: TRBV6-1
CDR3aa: CASLSTREAYGYTF
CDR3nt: TGTGCCAGCCTATCGACAAGGGAGGCGTATGGCTACACCTTC

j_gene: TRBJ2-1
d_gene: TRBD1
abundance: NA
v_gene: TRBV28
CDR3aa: CASSSSATGGRNEQFF
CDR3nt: TGTGCCAGCAGTTCCTCCGCAACAGGGGGCCGAAATGAGCAGTTCTTC

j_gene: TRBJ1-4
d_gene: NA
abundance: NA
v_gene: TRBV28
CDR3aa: CASSTPGRIGEKLFF
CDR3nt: TGTGCCAGCAGTACCCCCGGCAGGATAGGTGAAAAACTGTTTTTT

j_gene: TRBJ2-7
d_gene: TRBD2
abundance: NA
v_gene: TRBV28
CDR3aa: CASISGLGLDEQYF
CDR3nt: TGTGCCAGCATCTCAGGACTAGGCCTCGACGAGCAGTACTTC

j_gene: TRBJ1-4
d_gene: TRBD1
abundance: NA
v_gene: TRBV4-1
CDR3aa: CASSQGVGTGTNEKLFF
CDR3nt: TGCGCCAGCAGCCAAGGAGTGGGGACAGGGACTAATGAAAAACTGTTTTTT

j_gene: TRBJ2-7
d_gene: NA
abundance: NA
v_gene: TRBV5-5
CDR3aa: CASSALQTYEQYF
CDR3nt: TGTGCCAGCAGTGCGCTACAGACCTACGAGCAGTACTTC

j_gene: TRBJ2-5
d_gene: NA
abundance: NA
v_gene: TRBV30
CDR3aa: CAGATSETQYF
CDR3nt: TGTGCCGGGGCCACTTCAGAGACCCAGTACTTC

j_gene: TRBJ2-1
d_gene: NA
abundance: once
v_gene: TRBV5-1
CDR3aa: CASSLGPPVASYNEQFF
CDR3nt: TGCGCCAGCAGCTTGGGGCCACCCGTAGCCTCCTACAATGAGCAGTTCTTC

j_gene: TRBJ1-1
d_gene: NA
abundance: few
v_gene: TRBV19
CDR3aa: CASSIEAGSTEAFF
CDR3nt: TGTGCCAGTAGTATAGAAGCAGGGTCCACTGAAGCTTTCTTT

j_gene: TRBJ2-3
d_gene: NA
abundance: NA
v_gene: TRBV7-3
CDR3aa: CASSSGTHTDTQYF
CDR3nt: TGTGCCAGCAGTTCCGGGACCCACACAGATACGCAGTATTTT

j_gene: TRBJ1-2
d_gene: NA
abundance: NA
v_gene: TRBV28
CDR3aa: CASRGTGANYGYTF
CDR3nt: TGTGCCAGCAGGGGTACGGGGGCTAACTATGGCTACACCTTC

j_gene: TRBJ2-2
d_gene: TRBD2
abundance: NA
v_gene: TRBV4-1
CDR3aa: CASSQEGGGAPTGELFF
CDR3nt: TGCGCCAGCAGCCAAGAGGGCGGGGGGGCCCCGACCGGGGAGCTGTTTTTT

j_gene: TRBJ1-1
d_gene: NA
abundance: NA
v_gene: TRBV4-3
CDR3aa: CASSQDIAAINTEAFF
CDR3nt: TGCGCCAGCAGCCAAGATATCGCAGCCATTAACACTGAAGCTTTCTTT

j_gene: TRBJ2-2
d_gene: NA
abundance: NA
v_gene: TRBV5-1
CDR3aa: CASSLVTGYTGELFF
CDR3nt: TGCGCCAGCAGCTTGGTAACAGGGTACACCGGGGAGCTGTTTTTT

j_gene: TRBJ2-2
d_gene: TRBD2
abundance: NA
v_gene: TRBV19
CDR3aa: CASSRGTSPVPNTGELFF
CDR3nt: TGTGCCAGTAGCCGGGGGACTAGCCCAGTTCCGAACACCGGGGAGCTGTTTTTT

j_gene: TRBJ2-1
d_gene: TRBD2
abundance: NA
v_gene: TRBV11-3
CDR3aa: CASSFWTSNNEQFF
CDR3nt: TGTGCCAGCAGCTTCTGGACTAGCAACAATGAGCAGTTCTTC

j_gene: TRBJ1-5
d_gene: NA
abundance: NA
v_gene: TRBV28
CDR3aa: CASSYQGNQPQHF
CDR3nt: TGTGCCAGCAGTTATCAGGGAAATCAGCCCCAGCATTTT

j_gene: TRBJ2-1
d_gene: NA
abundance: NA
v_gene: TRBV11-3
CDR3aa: CASSTPGTQEQFF
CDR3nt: TGTGCCAGCAGCACCCCCGGGACCCAAGAGCAGTTCTTC

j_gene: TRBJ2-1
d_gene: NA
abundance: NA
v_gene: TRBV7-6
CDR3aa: CASSTDPFSYNEQFF
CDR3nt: TGTGCCAGCAGCACCGACCCGTTCTCCTACAATGAGCAGTTCTTC

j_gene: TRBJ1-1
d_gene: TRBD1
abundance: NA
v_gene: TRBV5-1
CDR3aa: CASSPGQGAYTEAFF
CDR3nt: TGCGCCAGCAGTCCGGGACAGGGGGCATACACTGAAGCTTTCTTT